This T cell receptor (beta chain) derives from a study of blood T cell repertoires in COVID-19. Across the study: Whether acute or convalescent, the COVID-19 samples came from the United States, Italy and Spain. Sources were T cells, B-cell-depleted T cells, or PBMCs; the material itself was cDNA or gDNA.

Methods used by the authors: The authors estimated nucleated cell counts from reference gene primer amplification. Clones were read by immunoSEQ multiplex PCR, and TCRdb kept only the in-frame ones, dropping some. For V, J and clone size, that table is used; D and trimming come from the DNA. The sample includes more than 25,000 clones, roughly nine tenths of them seen just once. There are 15 residues in the CDR3. With 3 bases removed from V and 6 bases from J, the gap between germline ends came to 15 bases. CDR1 and CDR2 from the germline V gene are LGHDT and YNNKEL (reference sequence). This clone was picked up one time.

The receptor's source is a man aged 60-69 years with acute or convalescent COVID-19. J is TRBJ1-5 and V is TRBV3-1 (or the pseudogene TRBV3-2); D gene ambiguous. The source material was peripheral blood. CDR3 amino acids: CASSQTEAKGQPQHF. CDR3 nucleotides: TGTGCCAGCAGCCAGACCGAGGCGAAAGGTCAGCCCCAGCATTTT.